The 11 T cell receptor beta chains reported below all come from one sample, sequenced in a study of T-cell reconstitution after alpha-beta-depleted transplantation in children. Using unique molecular identifiers, the investigators prepared the TCRbeta library. Via MiXCR, TCRdb re-called the PCR reads, giving one row per CDR3 protein. The sample has around 420,000 distinct CDR3 sequences; under 20% are singletons. Sequencing used PBMCs, mostly from graft donor cells, obtained 360 days after TCRalphabeta/CD19-depleted stem cell transplant. The receptors were sampled from a boy under two years old who had a stem cell transplant for Wiskott-Aldrich syndrome, so the T cells may come from the graft donor.

This clonotype was counted a few times. The chain combines TRBV20-1 with TRBJ2-5; the D gene is possibly TRBD2 (5 bases). Looked up from germline, CDR1 is DFQATT and CDR2 is SNEGSKA (reference sequence). The CDR3 totals 14 residues. Trimming took 6 bases from V and 7 from J, leaving 21 bases between them. The CDR3 DNA is TGCAGTGCCCACGGCCGGGGTCCTGATACGACCCAGTACTTC. It specifies CSAHGRGPDTTQYF.

In its sample, this clonotype was seen many times. This sequence joins TRBV7-2 and TRBJ1-6; D call uncertain. The V end lost 3 bases, the J end lost 8 bases, and 14 bases lay between the germline ends. Per germline, CDR1 SGHTA and CDR2 FQGNSA. CDR3 length: 15 amino acids. CDR3 nucleotide sequence: TGTGCCAGCAGCTTCGCCGGGCCCGGGGATTCACCCCTCCACTTT. Translating it yields CASSFAGPGDSPLHF.

The J gene is TRBJ2-7, the V gene TRBV28; 7 bases map to TRBD1. Trimming removed 5 bases from V and 12 bases from J; junction bases left unmatched: 7. Per germline, CDR1 MDHEN and CDR2 SYDVKM. The CDR3 is made up of 11 amino acids. The CDR3 sequence is CASSTLTGRYF. In nucleotides, the CDR3 is TGTGCCAGCAGTACCCTGACAGGGCGGTACTTC. Based on the CDR3 plus reference TRBV28 and TRBJ2-7, the full variable domain is DVKVTQSSRYLVKRTGEKVFLECVQDMDHENMFWYRQDPGLGLRLIYFSYDVKMKEKGDIPEGYSVSREKKERFSLILESASTNQTSMYLCASSTLTGRYFGPGTRLTVT.

In this sample, this clonotype turned up a few times. Written as DNA, the CDR3 is TGCGCCAGCAGCCATAACACCGGTGGCTACGAGCAGTACTTC. Its protein is CASSHNTGGYEQYF. This sequence joins TRBV4-1 and TRBJ2-7, with D unclear. CDR3 length: 14 residues. Trimming took off 3 bases at V and 3 bases at J, with 12 bases between the two ends. CDR1 is MGHRA, CDR2 YSYEKL, per germline.

The J gene is TRBJ2-7, the V gene TRBV20-1; 10 nucleotides align to TRBD1. J lost 1 base, V lost 5 bases, and 8 bases had no gene match. This CDR3 has 15 residues. The V gene's germline CDR1 is DFQATT and CDR2 SNEGSKA (reference sequence). The CDR3 region has the DNA TGCAGTGCTGCGGAGGGACAGGGGAAGTCCTACGAGCAGTACTTC. It is translated as CSAAEGQGKSYEQYF.

The rearrangement joins TRBV4-1 to TRBJ2-3; D is unresolved. Germline V lookup: CDR1 MGHRA, CDR2 YSYEKL. V lost 5 bases, J lost 3 bases, and 6 bases lay in between. The CDR3 extends over 12 amino acids. The CDR3 nucleotides read TGCGCCAGCAGCGATACAACAGATACGCAGTATTTT. This sequence encodes CASSDTTDTQYF.

This clonotype came up once. J is TRBJ2-1 and V is TRBV12-3 or TRBV12-4; 9 positions agree with TRBD2. V lost 2 bases and J lost 10; bases outside the gene matches: 9. The CDR3 spans 15 residues. CDR3 sequence reads: CASSLWRGGSQEQFF. The CDR3 bases are TGTGCCAGCAGTTTATGGCGGGGGGGGTCCCAAGAGCAGTTCTTC.

There are many counts of this clonotype. V gene TRBV12-3 or TRBV12-4 combines with J gene TRBJ2-3; 7 bases map to TRBD2. Unmatched junction bases numbered 5, after V lost 3 bases and J lost 2 bases. This CDR3 comprises 15 residues. CDR3 sequence reads: CASSFSRGDTDTQYF. CDR3 in DNA: TGTGCCAGCAGTTTTTCCCGGGGGGACACAGATACGCAGTATTTT.

This clonotype showed up just a few times. The rearrangement uses TRBV4-1 and TRBJ2-6; no definite D call. Trimming took 0 bases from V and 0 from J, leaving 18 bases between them. The CDR3 spans 20 residues. Germline V lookup: CDR1 MGHRA, CDR2 YSYEKL. CDR3 sequence (DNA): TGCGCCAGCAGCCAAGATAAGCGACAAGTAATCTTCTCTGGGGCCAACGTCCTGACTTTC. Encoded protein: CASSQDKRQVIFSGANVLTF.

The CDR3 sequence: CASRYIAGGIYNEQFF. The CDR3 bases are TGTGCCAGCAGATATATAGCGGGAGGAATCTACAATGAGCAGTTCTTC. This chain links TRBV2 with TRBJ2-1; 10 bases match TRBD2. J gave up 3 bases and V 6 bases, and 8 bases lay outside the gene matches. This CDR3 is built from 16 residues. Germline lookup yields CDR1 SNHLY and CDR2 FYNNEI.

This clonotype turned up a few times. The genes are TRBV5-1 and TRBJ2-7, with D maybe TRBD1 (5 bases). V lost 3 bases and J lost 5, with 6 bases in between. In germline, CDR1 is SGHRS, CDR2 YFSETQ. The CDR3 extends over 11 amino acids. In nucleotides, the CDR3 is TGCGCCAGCAGCTCACAGGACGAGCAGTACTTC. It translates to CASSSQDEQYF.